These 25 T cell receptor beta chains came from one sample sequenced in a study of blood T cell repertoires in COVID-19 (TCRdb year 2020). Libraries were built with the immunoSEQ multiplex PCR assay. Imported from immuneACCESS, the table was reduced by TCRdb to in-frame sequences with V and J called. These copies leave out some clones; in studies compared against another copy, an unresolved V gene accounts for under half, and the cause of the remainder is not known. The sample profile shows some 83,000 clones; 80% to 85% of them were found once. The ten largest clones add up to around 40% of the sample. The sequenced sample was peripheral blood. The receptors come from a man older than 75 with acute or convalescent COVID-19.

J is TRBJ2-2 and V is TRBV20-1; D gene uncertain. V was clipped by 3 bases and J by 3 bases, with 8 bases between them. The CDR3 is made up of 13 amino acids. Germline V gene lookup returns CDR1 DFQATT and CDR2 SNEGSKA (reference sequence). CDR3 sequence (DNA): TGCAGTGCTAGTACAGTTTACACCGGGGAGCTGTTTTTT. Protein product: CSASTVYTGELFF.

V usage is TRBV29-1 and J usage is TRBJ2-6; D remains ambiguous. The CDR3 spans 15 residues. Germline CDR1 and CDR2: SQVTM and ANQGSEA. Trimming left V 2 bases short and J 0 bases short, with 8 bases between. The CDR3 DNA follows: TGCAGCGTTGAATGGGCTCACTCTGGGGCCAACGTCCTGACTTTC. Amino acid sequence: CSVEWAHSGANVLTF.

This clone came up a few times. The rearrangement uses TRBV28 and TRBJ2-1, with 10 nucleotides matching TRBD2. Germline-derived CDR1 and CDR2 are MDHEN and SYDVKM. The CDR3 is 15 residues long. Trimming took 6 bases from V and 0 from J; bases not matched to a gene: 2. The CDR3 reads CASRLAGGSYNEQFF. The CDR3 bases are TGTGCCAGCAGATTAGCGGGAGGCTCCTACAATGAGCAGTTCTTC.

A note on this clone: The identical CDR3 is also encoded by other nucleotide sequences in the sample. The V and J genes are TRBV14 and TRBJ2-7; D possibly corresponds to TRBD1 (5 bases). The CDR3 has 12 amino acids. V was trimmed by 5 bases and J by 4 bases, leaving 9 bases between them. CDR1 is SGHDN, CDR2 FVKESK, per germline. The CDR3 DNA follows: TGTGCCAGCAGCAGCCAGGGTTACGAGCAGTACTTC. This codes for CASSSQGYEQYF.

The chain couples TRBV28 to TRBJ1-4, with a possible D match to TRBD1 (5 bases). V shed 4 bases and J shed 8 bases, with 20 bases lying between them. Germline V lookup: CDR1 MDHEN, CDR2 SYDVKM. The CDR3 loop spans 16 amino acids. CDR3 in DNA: TGTGCCAGCAGTTCTCCGTCGACAGTTTCTGGGGAAAAACTGTTTTTT. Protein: CASSSPSTVSGEKLFF.

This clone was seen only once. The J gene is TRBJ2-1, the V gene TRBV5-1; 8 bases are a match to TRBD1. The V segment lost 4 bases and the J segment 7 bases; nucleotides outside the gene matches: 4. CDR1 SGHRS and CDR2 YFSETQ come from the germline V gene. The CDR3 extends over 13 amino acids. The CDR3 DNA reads TGCGCCAGCAGCAGGACAGGGAAGAATGAGCAGTTCTTC. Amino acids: CASSRTGKNEQFF. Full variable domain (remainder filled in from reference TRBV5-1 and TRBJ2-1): KAGVTQTPRYLIKTRGQQVTLSCSPISGHRSVSWYQQTPGQGLQFLFEYFSETQRNKGNFPGRFSGRQFSNSRSEMNVSTLELGDSALYLCASSRTGKNEQFFGPGTRLTVL.

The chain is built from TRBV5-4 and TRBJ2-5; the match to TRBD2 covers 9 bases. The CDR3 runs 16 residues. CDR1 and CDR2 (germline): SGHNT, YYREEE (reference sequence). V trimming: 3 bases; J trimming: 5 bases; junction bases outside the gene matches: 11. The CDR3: CASSWGLLAGEETQYF. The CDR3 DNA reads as TGTGCCAGCAGCTGGGGACTCTTAGCGGGAGAGGAGACCCAGTACTTC.

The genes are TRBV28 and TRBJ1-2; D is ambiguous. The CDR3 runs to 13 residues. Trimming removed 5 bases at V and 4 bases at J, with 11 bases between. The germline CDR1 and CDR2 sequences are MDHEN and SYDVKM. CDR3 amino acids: CASSPPEAYGYTF. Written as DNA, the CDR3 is TGTGCCAGCAGTCCGCCGGAGGCCTATGGCTACACCTTC.

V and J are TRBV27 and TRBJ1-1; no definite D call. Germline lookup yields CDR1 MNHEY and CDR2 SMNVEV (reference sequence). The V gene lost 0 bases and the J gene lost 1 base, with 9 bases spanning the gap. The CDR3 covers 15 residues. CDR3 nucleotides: TGTGCCAGCAGTTTATCGAGGGCAGGGAACACTGAAGCTTTCTTT. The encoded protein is CASSLSRAGNTEAFF.

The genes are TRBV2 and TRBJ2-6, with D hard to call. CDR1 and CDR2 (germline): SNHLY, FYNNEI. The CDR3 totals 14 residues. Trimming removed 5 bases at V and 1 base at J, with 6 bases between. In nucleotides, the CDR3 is TGTGCCAGCAGTTTCACTTCTGGGGCCAACGTCCTGACTTTC. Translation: CASSFTSGANVLTF.

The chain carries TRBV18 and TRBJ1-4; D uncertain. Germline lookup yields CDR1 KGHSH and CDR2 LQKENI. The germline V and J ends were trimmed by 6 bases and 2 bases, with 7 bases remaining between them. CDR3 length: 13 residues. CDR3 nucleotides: TGTGCCAGCTCCCCCGGGACTAATGAAAAACTGTTTTTT. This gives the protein CASSPGTNEKLFF.

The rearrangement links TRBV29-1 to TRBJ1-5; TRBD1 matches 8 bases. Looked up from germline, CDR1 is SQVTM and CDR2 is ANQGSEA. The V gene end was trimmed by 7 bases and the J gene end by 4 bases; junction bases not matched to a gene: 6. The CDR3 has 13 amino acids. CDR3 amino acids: CSAGQGSNQPQHF. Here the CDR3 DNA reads TGCAGCGCCGGACAGGGCTCGAATCAGCCCCAGCATTTT.

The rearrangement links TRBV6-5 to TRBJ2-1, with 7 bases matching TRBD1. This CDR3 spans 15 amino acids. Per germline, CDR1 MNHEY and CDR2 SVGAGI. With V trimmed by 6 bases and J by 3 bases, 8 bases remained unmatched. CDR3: CASRKDRPYYNEQFF. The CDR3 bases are TGTGCCAGCAGGAAGGACAGGCCGTACTACAATGAGCAGTTCTTC.

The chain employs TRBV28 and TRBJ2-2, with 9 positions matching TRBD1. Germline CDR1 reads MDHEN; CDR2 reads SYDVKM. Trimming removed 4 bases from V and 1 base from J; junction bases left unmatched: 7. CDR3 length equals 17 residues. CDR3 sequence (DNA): TGTGCCAGCAGTTGGTCCCCGGGACAGGGGAACACCGGGGAGCTGTTTTTT. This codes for CASSWSPGQGNTGELFF.

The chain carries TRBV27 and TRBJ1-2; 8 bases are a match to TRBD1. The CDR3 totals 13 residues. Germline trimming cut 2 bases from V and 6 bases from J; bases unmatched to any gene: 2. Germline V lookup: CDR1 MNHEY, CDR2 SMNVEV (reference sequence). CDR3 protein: CASSLRTGNGYTF. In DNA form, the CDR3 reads TGTGCCAGCAGTTTACGGACAGGGAATGGCTACACCTTC.

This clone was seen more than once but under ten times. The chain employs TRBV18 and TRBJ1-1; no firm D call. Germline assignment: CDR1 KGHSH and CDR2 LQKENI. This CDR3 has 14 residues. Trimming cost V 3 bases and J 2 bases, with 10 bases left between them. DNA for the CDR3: TGTGCCAGCTCACCGAGCGTTCCCAACACTGAAGCTTTCTTT. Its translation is CASSPSVPNTEAFF.

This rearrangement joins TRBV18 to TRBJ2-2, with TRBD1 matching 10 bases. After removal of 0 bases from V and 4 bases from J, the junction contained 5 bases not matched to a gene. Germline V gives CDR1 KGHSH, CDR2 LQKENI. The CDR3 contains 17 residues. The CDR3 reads CASSPPTGQGVTGELFF. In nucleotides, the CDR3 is TGTGCCAGCTCACCACCGACAGGACAGGGGGTCACCGGGGAGCTGTTTTTT. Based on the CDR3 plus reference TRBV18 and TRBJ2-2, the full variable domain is NAGVMQNPRHLVRRRGQEARLRCSPMKGHSHVYWYRQLPEEGLKFMVYLQKENIIDESGMPKERFSAEFPKEGPSILRIQQVVRGDSAAYFCASSPPTGQGVTGELFFGEGSRLTVL.

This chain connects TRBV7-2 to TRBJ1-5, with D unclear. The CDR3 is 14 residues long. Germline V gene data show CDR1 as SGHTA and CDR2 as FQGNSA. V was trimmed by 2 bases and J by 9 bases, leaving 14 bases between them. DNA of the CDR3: TGTGCCAGCAGCTTATCGAAGGGAGGAGCGCCCCAGCATTTT. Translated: CASSLSKGGAPQHF.

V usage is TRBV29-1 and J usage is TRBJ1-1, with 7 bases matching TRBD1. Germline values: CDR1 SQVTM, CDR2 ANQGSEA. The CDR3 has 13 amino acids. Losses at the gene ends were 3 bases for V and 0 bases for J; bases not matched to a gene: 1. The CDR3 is CSVETGLNTEAFF. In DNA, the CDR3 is TGCAGCGTTGAGACAGGGTTGAACACTGAAGCTTTCTTT.

The CDR3 nucleotides are TGTGCCAGCAGCCAAGCCGTTAGGGGTCTCATTGGCTACACCTTC. Protein sequence: CASSQAVRGLIGYTF. This sequence joins TRBV4-2 and TRBJ1-2; maybe TRBD1 (5 bases). Between the trimmed V and J ends, which lost 1 base and 7 bases, there was a span of 16 bases. The CDR3 is made up of 15 amino acids. Germline lookup yields CDR1 LGHNA and CDR2 YNFKEQ.

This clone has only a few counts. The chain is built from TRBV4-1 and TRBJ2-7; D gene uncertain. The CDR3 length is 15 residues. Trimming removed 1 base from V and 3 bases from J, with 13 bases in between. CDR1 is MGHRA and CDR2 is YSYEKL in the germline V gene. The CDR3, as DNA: TGCGCCAGCAGCCAAGGCCCTCTTAGTTTCTACGAGCAGTACTTC. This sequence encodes CASSQGPLSFYEQYF.

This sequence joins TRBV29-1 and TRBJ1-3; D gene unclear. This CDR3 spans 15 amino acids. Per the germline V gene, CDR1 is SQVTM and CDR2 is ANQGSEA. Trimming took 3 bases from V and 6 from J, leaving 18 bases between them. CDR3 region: CSVDSGIRGENTIYF. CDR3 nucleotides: TGCAGCGTTGACAGCGGAATACGAGGTGAAAACACCATATATTTT. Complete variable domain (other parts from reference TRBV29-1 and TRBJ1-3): SAVISQKPSRDICQRGTSLTIQCQVDSQVTMMFWYRQQPGQSLTLIATANQGSEATYESGFVIDKFPISRPNLTFSTLTVSNMSPEDSSIYLCSVDSGIRGENTIYFGEGSWLTVV.

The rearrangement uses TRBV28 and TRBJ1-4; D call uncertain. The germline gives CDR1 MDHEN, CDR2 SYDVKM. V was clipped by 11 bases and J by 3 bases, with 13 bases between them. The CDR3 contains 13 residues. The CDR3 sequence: CAVYAAANEKLFF. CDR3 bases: TGTGCCGTCTACGCGGCTGCTAATGAAAAACTGTTTTTT.

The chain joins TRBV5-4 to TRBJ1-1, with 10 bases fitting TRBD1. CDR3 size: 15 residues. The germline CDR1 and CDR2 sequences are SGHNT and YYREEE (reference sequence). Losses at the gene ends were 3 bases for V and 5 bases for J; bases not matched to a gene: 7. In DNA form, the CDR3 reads TGTGCCAGCAGCTCGCGACAGGGGGCGCGAACTGAAGCTTTCTTT. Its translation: CASSSRQGARTEAFF.

CDR3 nucleotides: TGTGCCAGCTCACCTCTTTCGGGACAGTATGAAAAACTGTTTTTT. Translating gives CASSPLSGQYEKLFF. The gene calls are TRBV18 and TRBJ1-4, with 7 positions matching TRBD1. Germline CDR1 KGHSH, CDR2 LQKENI. The CDR3 sequence is 15 residues long. Unmatched junction bases numbered 7, after V lost 3 bases and J lost 6 bases.